This T cell receptor beta chain was identified in a study of cytomegalovirus exposure and HLA in healthy donors. The study's findings and limits: In the approximately 120 validation repertoires, a later analysis found that first-cohort TCR clusters tended to co-occur. CMV antigen specificity was confirmed in vitro for a few CMV-associated chains.

This clone has just one count. The antigen remains undetermined. V was cut by 0 bases and J by 0 bases, with 9 bases left in between. Germline CDR1 reads MNHGY; CDR2 reads SVAAGI. The CDR3 has 17 amino acids. TCRdb's table, derived via immunoSEQ multiplex PCR, lists solely in-frame clones and lacks some. The sample lists approximately 150,000 clones; approximately 86% were seen once. The donors were members of the validation cohort comprising roughly 130 subjects, separate from the approximately 670-subject first cohort. The rearrangement uses TRBV6-9 and TRBJ1-6, with a tentative D call TRBD1 (5 bases). Sequences were obtained from PBMCs. The TCR sequence derives from a man between 18 and 35 years old in good health and CMV-seropositive. CDR3 DNA: TGTGCCAGCAGTTATTCAACAGGTTGCTCCTATAATTCACCCCTCCACTTT. This sequence encodes CASSYSTGCSYNSPLHF.